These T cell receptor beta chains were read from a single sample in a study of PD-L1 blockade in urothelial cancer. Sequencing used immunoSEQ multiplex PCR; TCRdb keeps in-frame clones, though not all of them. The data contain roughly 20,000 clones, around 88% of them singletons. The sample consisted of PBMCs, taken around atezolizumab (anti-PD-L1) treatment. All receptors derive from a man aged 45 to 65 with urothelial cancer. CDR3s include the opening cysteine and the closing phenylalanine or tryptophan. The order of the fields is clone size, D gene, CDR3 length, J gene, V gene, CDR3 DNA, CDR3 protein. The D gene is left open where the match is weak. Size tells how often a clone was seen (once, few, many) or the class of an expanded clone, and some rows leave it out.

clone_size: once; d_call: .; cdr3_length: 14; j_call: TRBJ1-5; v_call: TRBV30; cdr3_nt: TGTGCCTGGAGTGTTGCAGGGGCGGGTCAGCCCCAGCATTTT; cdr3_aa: CAWSVAGAGQPQHF
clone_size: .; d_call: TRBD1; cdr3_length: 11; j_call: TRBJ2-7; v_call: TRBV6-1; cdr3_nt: TGTGCCAGCAGTCCGGACAGGGGGCAGTACTTC; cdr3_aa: CASSPDRGQYF
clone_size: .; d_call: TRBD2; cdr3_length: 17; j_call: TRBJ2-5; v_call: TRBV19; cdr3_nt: TGTGCCAGTAGTTCCCGGACTAGCGGGATCGGCCAAGAGACCCAGTACTTC; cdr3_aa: CASSSRTSGIGQETQYF
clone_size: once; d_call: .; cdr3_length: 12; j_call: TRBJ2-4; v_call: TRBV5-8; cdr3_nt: TGTGCCAGCAGCTTGGCTCAGGGCATTCAGTACTTC; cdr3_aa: CASSLAQGIQYF
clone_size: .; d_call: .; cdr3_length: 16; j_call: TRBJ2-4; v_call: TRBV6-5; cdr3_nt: TGTGCCAGCAGTTACTCCCCCAGTTCAGCCAAAAACATTCAGTACTTC; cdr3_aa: CASSYSPSSAKNIQYF
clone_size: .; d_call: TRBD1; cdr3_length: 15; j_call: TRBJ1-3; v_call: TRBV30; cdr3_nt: TGTGCCTGGAGCAAACAGGGGATCTCTGGAAACACCATATATTTT; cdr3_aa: CAWSKQGISGNTIYF
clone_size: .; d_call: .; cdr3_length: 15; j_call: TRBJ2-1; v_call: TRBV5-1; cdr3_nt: TGCGCCAGCAGCTTGGATGAGAGCTCCTACAATGAGCAGTTCTTC; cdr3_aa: CASSLDESSYNEQFF
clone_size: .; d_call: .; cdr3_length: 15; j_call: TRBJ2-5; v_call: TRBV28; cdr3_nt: TGTGCCAGCAGTCCTACGGGACACTTGAAAGAGACCCAGTACTTC; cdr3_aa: CASSPTGHLKETQYF
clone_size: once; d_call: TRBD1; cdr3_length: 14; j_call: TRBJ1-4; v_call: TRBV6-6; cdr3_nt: TGTGCCAGCAGTCCTGGACAGGGTTGGGAAAAACTGTTTTTT; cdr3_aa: CASSPGQGWEKLFF
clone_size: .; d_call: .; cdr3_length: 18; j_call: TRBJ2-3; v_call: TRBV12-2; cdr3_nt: TGTGCAAGTCGCGTCCCTTACGACAGGGACACACACACAGATACGCAGTATTTT; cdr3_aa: CASRVPYDRDTHTDTQYF
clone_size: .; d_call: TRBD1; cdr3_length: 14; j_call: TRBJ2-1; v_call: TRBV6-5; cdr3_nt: TGTGCCAGCAGTCGGGACAGGGGACCCAATGAGCAGTTCTTC; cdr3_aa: CASSRDRGPNEQFF
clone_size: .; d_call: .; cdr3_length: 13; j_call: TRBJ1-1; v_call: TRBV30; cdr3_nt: TGTGCCTGGAGTAAAACAGCCTTCACTGAAGCTTTCTTT; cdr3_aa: CAWSKTAFTEAFF
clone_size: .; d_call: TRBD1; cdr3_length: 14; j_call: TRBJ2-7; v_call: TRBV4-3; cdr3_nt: TGCGCCAGCAGCCAAGAGGCCAGGGGGTTTGAGCAGTACTTC; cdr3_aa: CASSQEARGFEQYF
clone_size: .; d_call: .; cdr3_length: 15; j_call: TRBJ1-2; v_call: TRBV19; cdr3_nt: TGTGCCAGTAGTATGGGCGCCGGGGTCTTGGTTGGCTACACCTTC; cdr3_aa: CASSMGAGVLVGYTF
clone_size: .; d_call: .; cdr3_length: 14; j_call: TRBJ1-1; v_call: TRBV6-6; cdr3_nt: TGTGCCAGCAGTTACTCGGGGCTGGACACTGAAGCTTTCTTT; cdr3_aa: CASSYSGLDTEAFF
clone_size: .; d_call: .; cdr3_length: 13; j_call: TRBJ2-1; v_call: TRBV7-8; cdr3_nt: TGTGCCAGCAGCACCGGGACACCTTATGAGCAGTTCTTC; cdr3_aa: CASSTGTPYEQFF
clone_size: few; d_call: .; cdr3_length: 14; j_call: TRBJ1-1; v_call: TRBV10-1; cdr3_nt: TGCGCCAGCAGTGGGGGTCTGGGGAGGACTGAAGCTTTCTTT; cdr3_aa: CASSGGLGRTEAFF
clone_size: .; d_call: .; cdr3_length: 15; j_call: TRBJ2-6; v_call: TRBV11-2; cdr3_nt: TGTGCCAGCAGCTTTTTGGTCGGTGGGGCCAACGTCCTGACTTTC; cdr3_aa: CASSFLVGGANVLTF
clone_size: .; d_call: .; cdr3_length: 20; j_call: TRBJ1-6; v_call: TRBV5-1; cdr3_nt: TGCGCCAGCAGCTTGGTCTCAGGGGCAACTCCATACCGATCAAATTCACCCCTCCACTTT; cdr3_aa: CASSLVSGATPYRSNSPLHF